This T cell receptor (beta chain) came from a study of lymphopenia after photon versus proton radiotherapy. Study-level findings and limits: Authors raise, but do not show, better survival with proton therapy. After the lymphocyte nadir, photon-treated repertoires showed oligoclonal expansion, especially of CD8+ Temra cells. Under photons, naive T cells and diversity fell while effector/memory populations rose.

As regards this clone: The target antigen is unknown.

This CDR3 is built from 15 residues. V lost 2 bases, J lost 4 bases, and 3 bases stayed unmatched. CDR1 and CDR2 from the germline V gene are SGHNT and YENEEA. TCRdb's table, derived via immunoSEQ multiplex PCR, lists solely in-frame clones and lacks some. Of 50,000 to 75,000 clones in the sample, roughly 86% were seen once. The sample was peripheral blood, taken from a patient treated with photon-based radiotherapy. The source is a man aged 40-49 years with gastric cancer. V is TRBV11-3 and J is TRBJ2-3; TRBD1 agrees at 10 bases. The CDR3 spells CASSLRQGAADTQYF. The DNA for the CDR3 is TGTGCCAGCAGCTTAAGACAGGGGGCCGCAGATACGCAGTATTTT. Looking up the rest from reference TRBV11-3 and TRBJ2-3 gives the full variable domain: EAGVVQSPRYKIIEKKQPVAFWCNPISGHNTLYWYLQNLGQGPELLIRYENEEAVDDSQLPKDRFSAERLKGVDSTLKIQPAELGDSAVYLCASSLRQGAADTQYFGPGTRLTVL.